The next 12 T cell receptor beta chains were all read from a single sample in a study of shared clonotypes between healthy human individuals. Generated by immunoSEQ multiplex PCR, the TCRdb table keeps only in-frame clones and is missing some. This sample has 2 million to 3 million clones, with under 95% found just once. The sequencing sample was made of naive CD4+ T cells from PBMCs. Indicated subset: CD45RA+ positively selected. These TCRs come from a young man in good health. Some clones in this sample may be carry-over from other donors' samples.

On this clone itself: In the same sample, other DNA sequences code for this CDR3. CDR3 loop: CASSPRGGGNQPQHF. CDR3 DNA: TGTGCCAGCAGCCCCCGTGGGGGGGGCAATCAGCCCCAGCATTTT. This chain connects TRBV7-9 to TRBJ1-5; a possible D gene is TRBD1 (5 bases). This CDR3 spans 15 amino acids. Germline-derived CDR1 and CDR2 are SEHNR and FQNEAQ (reference sequence). V was pared by 5 bases and J by 2 bases, with 13 bases between.

On this clone itself: This specimen includes other DNA sequences encoding the same CDR3. The chain combines TRBV28 with TRBJ2-3; 7 bases align to TRBD1. Germline loops: CDR1 MDHEN, CDR2 SYDVKM. CDR3 size: 14 residues. V lost 3 bases, J lost 2 bases, and 2 bases stayed unmatched. The CDR3 spells CASSFGQVTDTQYF. CDR3 in DNA: TGTGCCAGCAGTTTCGGACAGGTCACAGATACGCAGTATTTT.

V usage is TRBV5-4 and J usage is TRBJ1-5; D may be TRBD1 (5 bases). Trimming removed 2 bases at V and 3 bases at J, with 9 bases between. The CDR3 extends over 14 amino acids. CDR1 is SGHNT, CDR2 YYREEE, per germline (reference sequence). DNA of the CDR3: TGTGCCAGCAGCTTCGGCGGGGCCAATCAGCCCCAGCATTTT. Protein sequence: CASSFGGANQPQHF.

The rearrangement uses TRBV10-3 and TRBJ2-5; D ambiguous. Trimming pared 0 bases from V and 9 bases from J, leaving 11 bases between. The germline V gene encodes CDR1 ENHRY and CDR2 SYGVKD. The CDR3 extends over 13 amino acids. This chain's CDR3 is CAISESWEGPQYF. The CDR3 nucleotides are TGTGCCATCAGTGAGTCTTGGGAAGGGCCCCAGTACTTC.

This sequence joins TRBV9 and TRBJ1-2; 7 nucleotides match TRBD1. The trim removed 4 bases at V and 6 bases at J, leaving 6 bases unmatched. This CDR3 region has 13 residues. Per the germline V gene, CDR1 is SGDLS and CDR2 is YYNGEE. This CDR3 reads CASSIGQEDGYTF. CDR3 DNA sequence: TGTGCCAGCAGCATCGGACAGGAGGATGGCTACACCTTC.

In DNA form, the CDR3 reads TGTGCCACCAGCAGAGATAATTCGGACAGAGAAGAAGCTTTCTTT. It translates to CATSRDNSDREEAFF. This rearrangement joins TRBV15 to TRBJ1-1; a weak D match, TRBD1 (6 bases). The CDR3 sequence is 15 residues long. The ends were cut back, 0 bases at V and 8 bases at J, with 16 bases in the middle. Germline V gene lookup returns CDR1 LNHNV and CDR2 YYDKDF (reference sequence).

A word on this clone: Other DNA sequences from this sample encode an identical CDR3 as well. The chain joins TRBV6-1 to TRBJ2-3, with D tentatively TRBD1 (5 bases). This CDR3 is 14 amino acids long. The germline V and J ends were trimmed by 8 bases and 1 base, with 13 bases remaining between them. The germline V gene encodes CDR1 MNHNS and CDR2 SASEGT. The CDR3 DNA is TGTGCCAGCGTTGGATGGGGCGGCACAGATACGCAGTATTTT. Translation: CASVGWGGTDTQYF.

The chain links TRBV4-2 to TRBJ2-5; 9 nucleotides agree with TRBD2. V lost 1 base, J lost 5 bases, and 11 bases stayed unmatched. The CDR3 covers 17 residues. Germline V gene sequence: CDR1 LGHNA, CDR2 YNFKEQ. The CDR3 is CASSQVGAGGRWETQYF. The CDR3 DNA reads as TGTGCCAGCAGCCAAGTAGGGGCGGGAGGGAGATGGGAGACCCAGTACTTC.

The chain links TRBV5-1 to TRBJ2-5; tentatively, D is TRBD1 or TRBD2 (5 bases each). The germline CDR1 and CDR2 sequences are SGHRS and YFSETQ. The V end lost 2 bases, the J end lost 4 bases, and 9 bases lay between the germline ends. CDR3 length equals 13 residues. The CDR3 region is CASSFGAVETQYF. In DNA, the CDR3 is TGCGCCAGCAGCTTCGGGGCGGTAGAGACCCAGTACTTC.

The chain couples TRBV28 to TRBJ2-5, with 9 nucleotides matching TRBD1. Per germline, CDR1 MDHEN and CDR2 SYDVKM. J lost 5 bases, V lost 5 bases, and 12 bases had no gene match. The CDR3 runs 16 residues. CDR3 sequence (DNA): TGTGCCAGCAGTCGGGCCCCGGGACAGGGTTCTGAGACCCAGTACTTC. Translated: CASSRAPGQGSETQYF. Based on the CDR3 plus reference TRBV28 and TRBJ2-5, the full variable domain is DVKVTQSSRYLVKRTGEKVFLECVQDMDHENMFWYRQDPGLGLRLIYFSYDVKMKEKGDIPEGYSVSREKKERFSLILESASTNQTSMYLCASSRAPGQGSETQYFGPGTRLLVL.

The gene calls are TRBV30 and TRBJ2-2; maybe TRBD2 (6 bases). The CDR3 is 15 residues long. Germline V gives CDR1 GTSNPN, CDR2 SVGIG (reference sequence). The germline V and J ends were trimmed by 0 bases and 5 bases, with 13 bases remaining between them. CDR3 loop: CAWSVGRTDTGELFF. CDR3 nucleotides: TGTGCCTGGAGTGTAGGGAGGACGGATACCGGGGAGCTGTTTTTT.

This clone was found once. The chain has TRBV5-6 and TRBJ1-5; D is uncertain. V gave up 2 bases and J gave up 4 bases, with 10 bases separating them. The length of the CDR3 is 14 residues. Germline V gives CDR1 SGHDT, CDR2 YYEEEE. DNA of the CDR3: TGTGCCAGCAGCTTCTATGACGCTAATCAGCCCCAGCATTTT. Amino acid sequence: CASSFYDANQPQHF.